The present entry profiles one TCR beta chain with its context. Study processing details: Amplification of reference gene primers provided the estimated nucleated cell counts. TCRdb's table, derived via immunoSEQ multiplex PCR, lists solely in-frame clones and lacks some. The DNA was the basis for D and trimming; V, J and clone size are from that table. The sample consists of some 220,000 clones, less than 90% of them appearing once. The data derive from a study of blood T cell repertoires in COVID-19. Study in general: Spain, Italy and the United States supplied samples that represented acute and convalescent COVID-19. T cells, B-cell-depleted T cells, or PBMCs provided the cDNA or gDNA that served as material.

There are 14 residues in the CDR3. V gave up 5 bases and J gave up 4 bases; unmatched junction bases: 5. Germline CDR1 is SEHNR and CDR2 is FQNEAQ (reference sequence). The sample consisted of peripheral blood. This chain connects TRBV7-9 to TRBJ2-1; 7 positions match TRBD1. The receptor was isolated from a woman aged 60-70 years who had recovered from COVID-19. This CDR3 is CASSAGTAYNEQFF. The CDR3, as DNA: TGTGCCAGCAGCGCCGGGACAGCATACAATGAGCAGTTCTTC.